Below are 15 T cell receptor beta chains sequenced from a single sample in a study of shared clonotypes between healthy human individuals. The table came from immunoSEQ multiplex PCR; TCRdb's copy has only in-frame clones and leaves some out. The table records more than 1.2 million clones, 98% of them present only once. The source material was naive CD4+ T cells sorted from blood. Described subset: CD45RA+ positively selected. Source of these receptors: a man aged 25 to 40 in good health.

CDR3: CASSLPGQSNQPQHF. The CDR3 DNA reads as TGTGCCAGCAGTCTGCCGGGACAGTCTAATCAGCCCCAGCATTTT. The rearrangement links TRBV28 to TRBJ1-5, with TRBD1 matching over 7 bases. The CDR3 runs to 15 residues. Trimming took 5 bases from V and 4 from J; bases not matched to a gene: 8. Germline V lookup: CDR1 MDHEN, CDR2 SYDVKM. Combining the CDR3 with reference TRBV28 and TRBJ1-5 gives the whole variable domain DVKVTQSSRYLVKRTGEKVFLECVQDMDHENMFWYRQDPGLGLRLIYFSYDVKMKEKGDIPEGYSVSREKKERFSLILESASTNQTSMYLCASSLPGQSNQPQHFGDGTRLSIL.

The rearrangement links TRBV18 to TRBJ1-1; maybe TRBD1 (6 bases). CDR3 length: 16 amino acids. CDR1 is KGHSH and CDR2 is LQKENI in the germline V gene. V was trimmed by 3 bases and J by 0 bases, leaving 14 bases between them. The CDR3 reads CASSPRTQGLNTEAFF. The CDR3 coding sequence is TGTGCCAGCTCACCTCGTACACAGGGTTTGAACACTGAAGCTTTCTTT.

The chain recombines TRBV7-6 with TRBJ2-7, with D perhaps given as TRBD1 or TRBD2 (5 bases each). The V and J ends lost 3 bases and 2 bases respectively, with 11 bases between them. CDR3 size: 14 residues. Germline CDR1 SGHVS, CDR2 FNYEAQ. CDR3 residues: CASSFGTGTYEQYF. CDR3 nucleotides: TGTGCCAGCAGCTTCGGGACGGGGACCTACGAGCAGTACTTC.

V usage is TRBV28 and J usage is TRBJ2-6; 7 bases line up with TRBD1. CDR1 and CDR2 from the germline V gene are MDHEN and SYDVKM. This CDR3 has 16 amino acids. V was pared by 6 bases and J by 1 base, with 6 bases of the junction left unmatched. This chain's CDR3 is CASRTSRGSGANVLTF. The CDR3 coding sequence is TGTGCCAGCAGAACTTCCAGGGGGTCTGGGGCCAACGTCCTGACTTTC.

The chain couples TRBV6-1 to TRBJ1-2; TRBD1 agrees at 7 bases. This CDR3 contains 14 residues. Germline-derived CDR1 and CDR2 are MNHNS and SASEGT. The V gene end was trimmed by 7 bases and the J gene end by 4 bases; junction bases not matched to a gene: 9. CDR3 nucleotides: TGTGCCAGCATCCTCCGGGACAGCCTCTATGGCTACACCTTC. Residues: CASILRDSLYGYTF.

CDR3: CASSPDGPPPQHF. CDR3 DNA: TGCGCCAGCAGCCCGGACGGGCCTCCGCCCCAGCATTTT. V is TRBV5-1 and J is TRBJ1-5; D is unresolved. CDR3 length: 13 residues. V was clipped by 4 bases and J by 9 bases, with 14 bases between them. Germline lookup yields CDR1 SGHRS and CDR2 YFSETQ.

The chain has TRBV5-4 and TRBJ2-1; 8 bases are a match to TRBD2. V was clipped by 4 bases and J by 6 bases; unmatched bases: 12. The length of the CDR3 is 16 residues. Germline CDR1 is SGHNT and CDR2 is YYREEE (reference sequence). CDR3 in DNA: TGTGCCAGCAGCCAACGGGGGACTAGACGTTCCAATGAGCAGTTCTTC. Translation gives CASSQRGTRRSNEQFF. Together with reference TRBV5-4 and TRBJ2-1, the CDR3 gives the full variable domain: ETGVTQSPTHLIKTRGQQVTLRCSSQSGHNTVSWYQQALGQGPQFIFQYYREEENGRGNFPPRFSGLQFPNYSSELNVNALELDDSALYLCASSQRGTRRSNEQFFGPGTRLTVL.

This chain connects TRBV7-2 to TRBJ2-1; D ambiguous. Germline loops: CDR1 SGHTA, CDR2 FQGNSA. V was pared by 5 bases and J by 8 bases, with 19 bases between. CDR3 length: 15 amino acids. CDR3: CASSPELLKVHEQFF. CDR3 nucleotide sequence: TGTGCCAGCAGCCCAGAATTGCTAAAGGTCCATGAGCAGTTCTTC.

The chain uses TRBV5-1 and TRBJ2-7; 12 bases are shared with TRBD1. Germline V gene data show CDR1 as SGHRS and CDR2 as YFSETQ. This CDR3 spans 14 amino acids. J gave up 8 bases and V 3 bases, and 6 bases lay outside the gene matches. CDR3 coding DNA: TGCGCCAGCAGCTCGGGACAGGGGGCTTCAAAGCAGTACTTC. It codes for CASSSGQGASKQYF.

The chain joins TRBV28 to TRBJ2-3, with D possibly matching TRBD2 (5 bases). This CDR3 has 15 residues. The V gene lost 7 bases and the J gene lost 4 bases, with 18 bases spanning the gap. Germline-derived CDR1 and CDR2 are MDHEN and SYDVKM. The CDR3 coding sequence is TGTGCCAGCACGGTGCCGGGAAACTTGGCAGATACGCAGTATTTT. This translates into CASTVPGNLADTQYF.

The genes are TRBV9 and TRBJ1-3, with no clear D. The germline V gene has CDR1 SGDLS and CDR2 YYNGEE. The CDR3 is made up of 15 amino acids. With 9 bases removed from V and 4 bases from J, the gap between germline ends came to 20 bases. The DNA of the CDR3 is TGTGCCATCGAACCGGAGACCCTTCCAGGAAACACCATATATTTT. Its translation is CAIEPETLPGNTIYF.

The genes are TRBV28 and TRBJ2-7, with 9 nucleotides matching TRBD2. J was trimmed by 6 bases and V by 5 bases; bases with no gene match: 14. There are 16 residues in the CDR3. Germline assignment: CDR1 MDHEN and CDR2 SYDVKM. CDR3 loop: CASSILGQREAGEQYF. Here the CDR3 DNA reads TGTGCCAGCAGTATCCTCGGGCAGCGGGAGGCTGGCGAGCAGTACTTC.

The rearrangement links TRBV5-1 to TRBJ2-5; D possibly corresponds to TRBD2 (7 bases). The CDR3 contains 14 residues. The germline V gene has CDR1 SGHRS and CDR2 YFSETQ. Trimming removed 4 bases from V and 5 bases from J, with 15 bases in between. DNA of the CDR3: TGCGCCAGCAGCCCCACAGGGAGGGAGGAGACCCAGTACTTC. Translated: CASSPTGREETQYF.

The V call is TRBV5-4, the J call TRBJ2-2; TRBD1 aligns across 10 bases. Germline loops: CDR1 SGHNT, CDR2 YYREEE (reference sequence). The CDR3 has 15 residues. Germline trimming cut 2 bases from V and 5 bases from J; bases unmatched to any gene: 3. The CDR3 sequence is CASSFWTGGTGELFF. The CDR3 nucleotides are TGTGCCAGCAGCTTCTGGACAGGGGGAACCGGGGAGCTGTTTTTT.

The rearrangement uses TRBV2 and TRBJ2-5; 7 bases fit TRBD2. There are 15 residues in the CDR3. Germline CDR1 SNHLY, CDR2 FYNNEI. The junction had 9 bases not matched to a gene; V was cut back by 3 bases and J by 5 bases. DNA of the CDR3: TGTGCCAGCAGTGATCGGGGGGTGGGCTCGGAGACCCAGTACTTC. This sequence encodes CASSDRGVGSETQYF.